This T cell receptor beta chain was sequenced during a study of T cells after yellow fever vaccination. This CDR3 is 14 amino acids long. Germline V gene data show CDR1 as SGHVS and CDR2 as FQNEAQ. Trimming removed 5 bases from V and 4 bases from J, with 11 bases in between. Study-wide results and caveats: Re-detected after boosting: most primary clones, around 97% of CD4 and 80% to 90% of CD8. There was a possibility that FACS-sorted repertoires contained abundant clonotypes contaminating from the bulk population.

Notes on this clonotype: Its antigen is unidentified.

UMIs and a universal primer site were added when TCR cDNA was made by 5'RACE template switching. TCRdb independently ran MiXCR on the 5' RACE reads; one entry per CDR3 protein. This sample yields approximately 160,000 distinct CDR3 sequences, of which 9.3% are seen a single time; around 40% belongs to the top ten. The sequencing used CD8+ T cells sorted from PBMCs, collected 45 days after the yellow fever booster vaccination. The TCR originated in a man aged 18-30 years who received the YFV17D yellow fever vaccine. The chain uses TRBV7-8 and TRBJ1-4; the D is unclear. Written as DNA, the CDR3 is TGTGCCAGCAGCCCCGGAAGTAGTAATGAAAAACTGTTTTTT. It encodes CASSPGSSNEKLFF.